This TCR beta chain was recorded in a study of shared clonotypes between healthy human individuals. Study donors comprised healthy, HIV-negative adults devoid of recent acute infection or vaccination. Profiling relied on immunoSEQ multiplex PCR, and the TCRdb table lists in-frame clones only, not all of them. The data contain approximately 2,000,000 clones, about 90% of them singletons. Material: naive CD4+ T cells from PBMCs. The subset denotes: CD45RA+ positively selected. The TCR comes from a man between 18 and 29 years old in good health. Some clones in this sample may be carry-over from other donors' samples.

CDR3 DNA: TGTGCCAGCGCGGGACTGATTTACGAGCAGTACTTC. This encodes CASAGLIYEQYF. The rearrangement uses TRBV6-1 and TRBJ2-7; D possibly corresponds to TRBD2 (6 bases). The CDR3 extends over 12 amino acids. V was cut by 8 bases and J by 4 bases, with 12 bases left in between. Germline loops: CDR1 MNHNS, CDR2 SASEGT.